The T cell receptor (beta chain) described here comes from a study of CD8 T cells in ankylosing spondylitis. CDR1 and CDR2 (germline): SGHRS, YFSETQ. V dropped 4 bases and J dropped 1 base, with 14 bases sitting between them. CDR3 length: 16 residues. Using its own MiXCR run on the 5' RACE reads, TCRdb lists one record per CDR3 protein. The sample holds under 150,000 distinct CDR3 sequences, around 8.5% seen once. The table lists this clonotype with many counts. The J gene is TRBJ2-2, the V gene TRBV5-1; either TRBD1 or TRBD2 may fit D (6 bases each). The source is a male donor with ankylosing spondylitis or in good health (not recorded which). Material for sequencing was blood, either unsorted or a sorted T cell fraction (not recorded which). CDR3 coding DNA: TGCGCCAGCAGCCCTGGTGGGGGGCGGAACACCGGGGAGCTGTTTTTT. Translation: CASSPGGGRNTGELFF.